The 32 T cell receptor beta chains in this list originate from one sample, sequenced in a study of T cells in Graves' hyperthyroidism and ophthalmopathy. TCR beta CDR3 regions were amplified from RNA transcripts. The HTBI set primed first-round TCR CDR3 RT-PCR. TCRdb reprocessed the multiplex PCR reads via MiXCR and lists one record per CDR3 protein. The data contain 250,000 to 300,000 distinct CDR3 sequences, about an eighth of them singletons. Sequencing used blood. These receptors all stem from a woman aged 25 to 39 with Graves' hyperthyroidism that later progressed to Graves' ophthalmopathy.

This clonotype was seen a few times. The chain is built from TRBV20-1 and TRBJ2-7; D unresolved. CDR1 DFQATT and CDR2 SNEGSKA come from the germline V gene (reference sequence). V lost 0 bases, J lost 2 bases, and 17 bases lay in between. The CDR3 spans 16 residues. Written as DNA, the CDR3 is TGCAGTGCTAGAGAGGTATTGAGAGGATCAACCTACGAGCAGTACTTC. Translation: CSAREVLRGSTYEQYF.

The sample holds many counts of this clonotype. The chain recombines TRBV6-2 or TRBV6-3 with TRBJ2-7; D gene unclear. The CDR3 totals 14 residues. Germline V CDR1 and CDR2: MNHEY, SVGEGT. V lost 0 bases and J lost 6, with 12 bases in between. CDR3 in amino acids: CASSYSHGLSEQYF. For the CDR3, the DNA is TGTGCCAGCAGTTACTCCCACGGCTTAAGCGAGCAGTACTTC.

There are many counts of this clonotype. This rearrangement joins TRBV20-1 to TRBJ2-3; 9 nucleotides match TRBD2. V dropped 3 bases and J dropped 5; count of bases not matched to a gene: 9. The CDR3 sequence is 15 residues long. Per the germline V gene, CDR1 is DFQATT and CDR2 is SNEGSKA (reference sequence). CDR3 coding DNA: TGCAGTGCTAGTCCTGGCGGGAGGGGAGTAGATACGCAGTATTTT. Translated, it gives CSASPGGRGVDTQYF.

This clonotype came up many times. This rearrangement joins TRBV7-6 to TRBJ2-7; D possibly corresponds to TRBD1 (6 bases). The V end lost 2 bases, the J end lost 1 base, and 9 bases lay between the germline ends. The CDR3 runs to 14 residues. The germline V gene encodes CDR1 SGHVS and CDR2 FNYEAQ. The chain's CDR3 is CASSLRGQSYEQYF. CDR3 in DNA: TGTGCCAGCAGCTTACGCGGACAGTCCTACGAGCAGTACTTC.

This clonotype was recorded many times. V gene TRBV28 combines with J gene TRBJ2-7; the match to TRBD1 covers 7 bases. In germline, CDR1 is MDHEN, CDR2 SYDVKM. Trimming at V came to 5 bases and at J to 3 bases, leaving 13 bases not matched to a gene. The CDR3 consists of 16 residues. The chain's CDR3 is CASSPQGIYVIYEQYF. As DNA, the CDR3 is TGTGCCAGCAGTCCACAGGGGATATACGTGATCTACGAGCAGTACTTC.

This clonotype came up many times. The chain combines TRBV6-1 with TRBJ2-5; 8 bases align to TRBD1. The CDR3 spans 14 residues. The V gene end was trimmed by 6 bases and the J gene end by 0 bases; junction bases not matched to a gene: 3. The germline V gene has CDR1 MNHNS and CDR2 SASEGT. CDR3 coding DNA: TGTGCCAGCAGCGGGACAGGTTACCAAGAGACCCAGTACTTC. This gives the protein CASSGTGYQETQYF.

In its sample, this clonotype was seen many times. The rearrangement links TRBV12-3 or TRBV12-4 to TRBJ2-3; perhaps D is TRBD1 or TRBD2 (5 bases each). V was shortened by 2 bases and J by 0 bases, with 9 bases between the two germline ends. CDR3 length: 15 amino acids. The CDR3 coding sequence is TGTGCCAGCAGTTTAAGCCGGGGCAGCACAGATACGCAGTATTTT. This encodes CASSLSRGSTDTQYF.

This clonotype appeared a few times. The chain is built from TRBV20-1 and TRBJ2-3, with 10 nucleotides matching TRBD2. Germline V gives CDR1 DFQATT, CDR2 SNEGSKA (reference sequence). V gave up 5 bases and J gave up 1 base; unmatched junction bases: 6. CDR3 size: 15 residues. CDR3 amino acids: CSAGTGTSGTDTQYF. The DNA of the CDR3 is TGCAGTGCTGGTACCGGGACTAGCGGCACAGATACGCAGTATTTT.

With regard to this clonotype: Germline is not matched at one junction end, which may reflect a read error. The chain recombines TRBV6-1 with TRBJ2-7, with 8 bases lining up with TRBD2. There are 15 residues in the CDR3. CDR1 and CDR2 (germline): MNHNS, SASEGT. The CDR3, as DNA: TGTGCCAGCAGAGAAGGGACTAGTACTTTCTACGAGCAGTACTTC. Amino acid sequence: CASREGTSTFYEQYF.

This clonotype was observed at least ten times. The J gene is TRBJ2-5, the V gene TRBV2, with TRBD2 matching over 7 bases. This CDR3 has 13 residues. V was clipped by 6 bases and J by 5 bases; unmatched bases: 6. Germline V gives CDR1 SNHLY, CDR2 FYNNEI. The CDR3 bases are TGTGCCAGCAGGCTTCAGGGAGGGGAGACCCAGTACTTC. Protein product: CASRLQGGETQYF. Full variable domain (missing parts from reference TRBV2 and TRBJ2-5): EPEVTQTPSHQVTQMGQEVILRCVPISNHLYFYWYRQILGQKVEFLVSFYNNEISEKSEIFDDQFSVERPDGSNFTLKIRSTKLEDSAMYFCASRLQGGETQYFGPGTRLLVL.

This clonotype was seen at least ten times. This chain's CDR3 is CASSLELAGGSTDTQYF. CDR3 nucleotide sequence: TGCGCCAGCAGCTTGGAGCTAGCGGGAGGCAGCACAGATACGCAGTATTTT. The gene calls are TRBV5-1 and TRBJ2-3, with 11 bases that match TRBD2. The V segment lost 0 bases and the J segment 0 bases; nucleotides outside the gene matches: 3. The CDR3 covers 17 residues. The germline CDR1 and CDR2 sequences are SGHRS and YFSETQ.

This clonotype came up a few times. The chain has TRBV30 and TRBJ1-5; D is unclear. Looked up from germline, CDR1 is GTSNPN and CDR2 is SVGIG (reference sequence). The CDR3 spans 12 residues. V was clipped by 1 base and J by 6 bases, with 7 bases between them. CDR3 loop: CAWSDEGQPQHF. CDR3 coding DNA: TGTGCCTGGAGTGATGAAGGTCAGCCCCAGCATTTT. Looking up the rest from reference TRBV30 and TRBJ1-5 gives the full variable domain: SQTIHQWPATLVQPVGSPLSLECTVEGTSNPNLYWYRQAAGRGLQLLFYSVGIGQISSEVPQNLSASRPQDRQFILSSKKLLLSDSGFYLCAWSDEGQPQHFGDGTRLSIL.

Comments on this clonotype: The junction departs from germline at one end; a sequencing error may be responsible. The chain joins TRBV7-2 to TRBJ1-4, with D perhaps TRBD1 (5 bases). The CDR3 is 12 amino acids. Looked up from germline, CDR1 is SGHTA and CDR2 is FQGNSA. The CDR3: CANSLNRGELFF. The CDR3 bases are TGTGCCAACAGCTTAAATCGGGGGGAACTGTTTTTT. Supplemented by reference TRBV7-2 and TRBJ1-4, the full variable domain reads GAGVSQSPSNKVTEKGKDVELRCDPISGHTALYWYRQSLGQGLEFLIYFQGNSAPDKSGLPSDRFSAERTGGSVSTLTIQRTQQEDSAVYLCANSLNRGELFFGSGTQLSVL.

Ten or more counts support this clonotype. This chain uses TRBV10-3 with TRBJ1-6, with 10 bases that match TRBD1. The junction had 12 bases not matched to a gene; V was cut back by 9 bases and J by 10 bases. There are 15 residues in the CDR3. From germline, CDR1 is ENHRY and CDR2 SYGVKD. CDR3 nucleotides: TGTGCCATAAGAGGGTCCGGACAGGGGGAATCACCCCTCCACTTT. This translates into CAIRGSGQGESPLHF.

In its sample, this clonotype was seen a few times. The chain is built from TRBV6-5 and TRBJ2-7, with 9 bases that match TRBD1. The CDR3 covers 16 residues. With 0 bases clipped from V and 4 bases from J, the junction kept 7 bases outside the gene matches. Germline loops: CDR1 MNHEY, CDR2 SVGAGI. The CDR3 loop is CASSYSKTGGRYEQYF. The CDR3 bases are TGTGCCAGCAGTTACTCGAAGACAGGGGGGAGATACGAGCAGTACTTC.

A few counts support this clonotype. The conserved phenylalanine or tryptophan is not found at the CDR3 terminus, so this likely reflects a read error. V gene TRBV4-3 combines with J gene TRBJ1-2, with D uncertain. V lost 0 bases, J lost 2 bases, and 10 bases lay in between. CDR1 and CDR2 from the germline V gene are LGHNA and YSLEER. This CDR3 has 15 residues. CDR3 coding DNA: TGCGCCAGCAGCCAAGATTTGCCTGCAAACTATGGCTACACCTCC. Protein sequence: CASSQDLPANYGYTS.

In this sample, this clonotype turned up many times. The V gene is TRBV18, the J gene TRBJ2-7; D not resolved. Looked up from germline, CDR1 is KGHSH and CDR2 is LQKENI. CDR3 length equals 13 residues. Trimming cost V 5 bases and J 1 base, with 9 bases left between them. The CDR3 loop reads CASSMAQSYEQYF. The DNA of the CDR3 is TGTGCCAGCTCAATGGCCCAATCCTACGAGCAGTACTTC.

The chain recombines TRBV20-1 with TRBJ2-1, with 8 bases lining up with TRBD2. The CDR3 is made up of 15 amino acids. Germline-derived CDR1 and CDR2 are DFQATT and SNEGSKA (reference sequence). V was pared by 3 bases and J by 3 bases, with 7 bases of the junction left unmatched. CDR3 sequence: CSASPAGGGYNEQFF. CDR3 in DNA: TGCAGTGCTAGTCCGGCGGGAGGAGGCTACAATGAGCAGTTCTTC.

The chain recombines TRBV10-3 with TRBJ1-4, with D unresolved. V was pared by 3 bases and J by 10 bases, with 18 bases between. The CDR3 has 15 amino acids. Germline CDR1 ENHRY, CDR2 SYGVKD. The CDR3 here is CAISESALGRVKLFF. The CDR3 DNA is TGTGCCATCAGTGAATCGGCACTGGGAAGAGTAAAACTGTTTTTT.

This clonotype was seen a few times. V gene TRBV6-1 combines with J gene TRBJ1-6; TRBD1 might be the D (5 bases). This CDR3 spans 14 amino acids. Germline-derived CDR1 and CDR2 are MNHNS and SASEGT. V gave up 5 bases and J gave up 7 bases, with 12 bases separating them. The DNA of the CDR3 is TGTGCCAGCAGTACCTTGGAGGGGAATTCACCCCTCCACTTT. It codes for CASSTLEGNSPLHF.

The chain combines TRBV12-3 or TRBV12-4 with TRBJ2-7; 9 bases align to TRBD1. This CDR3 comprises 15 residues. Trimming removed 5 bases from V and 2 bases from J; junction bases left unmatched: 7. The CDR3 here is CASSPAGQGTYEQYF. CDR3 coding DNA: TGTGCCAGCAGTCCGGCGGGACAGGGAACCTACGAGCAGTACTTC.

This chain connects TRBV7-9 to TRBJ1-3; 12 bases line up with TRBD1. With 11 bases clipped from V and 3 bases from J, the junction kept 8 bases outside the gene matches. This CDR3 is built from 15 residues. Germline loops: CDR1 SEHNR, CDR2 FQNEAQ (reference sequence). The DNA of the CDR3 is TGTGCCTGTGGGACAGGGGGCGAAGGTGGAAACACCATATATTTT. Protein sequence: CACGTGGEGGNTIYF.

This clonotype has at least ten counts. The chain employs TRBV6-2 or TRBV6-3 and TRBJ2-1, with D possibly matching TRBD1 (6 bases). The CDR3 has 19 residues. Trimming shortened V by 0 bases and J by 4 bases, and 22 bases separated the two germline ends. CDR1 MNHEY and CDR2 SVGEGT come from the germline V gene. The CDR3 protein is CASSYSNRVWALEYNEQFF. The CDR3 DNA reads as TGTGCCAGCAGTTACTCGAACAGGGTTTGGGCCCTGGAATACAATGAGCAGTTCTTC.

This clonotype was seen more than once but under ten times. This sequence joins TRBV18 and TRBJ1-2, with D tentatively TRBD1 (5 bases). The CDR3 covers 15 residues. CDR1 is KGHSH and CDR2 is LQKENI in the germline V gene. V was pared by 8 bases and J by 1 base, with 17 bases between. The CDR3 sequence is CASSHGAPHNYGYTF. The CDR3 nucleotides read TGTGCCAGCAGTCATGGGGCACCTCATAACTATGGCTACACCTTC.

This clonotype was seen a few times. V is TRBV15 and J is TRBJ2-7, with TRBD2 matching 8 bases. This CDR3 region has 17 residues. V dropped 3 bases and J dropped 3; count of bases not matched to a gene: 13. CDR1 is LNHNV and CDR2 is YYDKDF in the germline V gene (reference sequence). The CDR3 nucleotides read TGTGCCACCAGCAGGGGAAGCGGGAGAGGGCCCCTCTACGAGCAGTACTTC. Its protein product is CATSRGSGRGPLYEQYF.

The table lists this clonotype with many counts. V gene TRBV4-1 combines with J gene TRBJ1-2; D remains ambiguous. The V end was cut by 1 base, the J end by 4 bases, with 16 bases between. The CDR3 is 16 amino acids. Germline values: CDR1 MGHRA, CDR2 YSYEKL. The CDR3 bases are TGCGCCAGCAGCCAAGTGCCCGGCCCGGTTATCTATGGCTACACCTTC. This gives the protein CASSQVPGPVIYGYTF.

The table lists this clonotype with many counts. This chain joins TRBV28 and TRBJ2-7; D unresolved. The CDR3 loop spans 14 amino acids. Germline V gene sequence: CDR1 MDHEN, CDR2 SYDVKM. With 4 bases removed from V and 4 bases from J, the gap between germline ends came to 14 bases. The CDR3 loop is CASSSPDLAYEQYF. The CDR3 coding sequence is TGTGCCAGCAGTTCCCCGGACCTGGCGTACGAGCAGTACTTC.

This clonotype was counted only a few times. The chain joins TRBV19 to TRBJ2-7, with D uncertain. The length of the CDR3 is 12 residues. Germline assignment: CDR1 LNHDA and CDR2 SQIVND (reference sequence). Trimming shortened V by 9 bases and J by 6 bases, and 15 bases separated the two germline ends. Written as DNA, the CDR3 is TGTGCCAGCTCCGGACCGATACGCGAGCAGTACTTC. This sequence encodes CASSGPIREQYF. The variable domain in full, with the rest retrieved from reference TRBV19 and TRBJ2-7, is DGGITQSPKYLFRKEGQNVTLSCEQNLNHDAMYWYRQDPGQGLRLIYYSQIVNDFQKGDIAEGYSVSREKKESFPLTVTSAQKNPTAFYLCASSGPIREQYFGPGTRLTVT.

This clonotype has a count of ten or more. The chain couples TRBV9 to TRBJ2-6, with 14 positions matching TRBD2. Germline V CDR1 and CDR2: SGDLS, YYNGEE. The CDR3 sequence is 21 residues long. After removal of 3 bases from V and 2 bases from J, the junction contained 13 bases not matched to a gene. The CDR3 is CASSGGRLAGGPVPGANVLTF. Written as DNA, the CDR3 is TGTGCCAGCAGCGGAGGACGACTAGCGGGAGGGCCCGTGCCTGGGGCCAACGTCCTGACTTTC.

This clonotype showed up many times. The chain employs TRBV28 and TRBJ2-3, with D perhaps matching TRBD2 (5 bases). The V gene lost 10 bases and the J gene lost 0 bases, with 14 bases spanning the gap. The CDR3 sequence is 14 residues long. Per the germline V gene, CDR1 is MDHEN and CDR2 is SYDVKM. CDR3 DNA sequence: TGTGCCACAGCGAGGGCGGCCAGCACAGATACGCAGTATTTT. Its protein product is CATARAASTDTQYF.

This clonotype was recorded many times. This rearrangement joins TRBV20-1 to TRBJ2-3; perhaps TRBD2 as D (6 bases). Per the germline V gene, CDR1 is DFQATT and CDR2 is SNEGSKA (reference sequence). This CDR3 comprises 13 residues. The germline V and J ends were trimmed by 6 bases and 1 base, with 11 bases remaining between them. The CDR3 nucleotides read TGCAGTGCCCCGGGACTCGGCACAGATACGCAGTATTTT. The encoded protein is CSAPGLGTDTQYF.

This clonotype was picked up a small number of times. The CDR3 loop reads CASTAGPTQETQYF. CDR3 nucleotide sequence: TGTGCCAGCACCGCGGGACCCACCCAAGAGACCCAGTACTTC. The chain combines TRBV9 with TRBJ2-5; D is perhaps TRBD2 (6 bases). CDR1 and CDR2 from the germline V gene are SGDLS and YYNGEE. V was trimmed by 6 bases and J by 1 base, leaving 13 bases between them. The CDR3 is 14 amino acids.